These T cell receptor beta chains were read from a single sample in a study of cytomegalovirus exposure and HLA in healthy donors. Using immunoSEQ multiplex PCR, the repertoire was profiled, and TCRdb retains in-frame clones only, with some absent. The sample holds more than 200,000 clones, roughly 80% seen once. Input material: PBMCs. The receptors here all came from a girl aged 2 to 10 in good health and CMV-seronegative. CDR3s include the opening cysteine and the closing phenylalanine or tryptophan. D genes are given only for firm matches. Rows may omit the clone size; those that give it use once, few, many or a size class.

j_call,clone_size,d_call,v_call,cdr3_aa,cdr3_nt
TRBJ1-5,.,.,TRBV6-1,CASSEAPPGAKNQPQHF,TGTGCCAGCAGTGAAGCACCTCCAGGGGCCAAAAATCAGCCCCAGCATTTT
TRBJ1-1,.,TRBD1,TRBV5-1,CASSGGQMNTEAFF,TGCGCCAGCAGCGGGGGACAGATGAACACTGAAGCTTTCTTT
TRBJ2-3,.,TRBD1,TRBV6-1,CASSFNRGRTDTQYF,TGTGCCAGCAGTTTCAACAGGGGGCGAACAGATACGCAGTATTTT
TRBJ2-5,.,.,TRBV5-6,CASSLGGGETQYF,TGTGCCAGCAGCTTGGGAGGCGGGGAGACCCAGTACTTC
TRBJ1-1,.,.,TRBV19,CASTNWAGDTEAFF,TGTGCCAGTACCAACTGGGCGGGGGACACTGAAGCTTTCTTT
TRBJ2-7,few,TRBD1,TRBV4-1,CASSQGTGYSYEQYF,TGCGCCAGCAGCCAAGGGACAGGCTACTCCTACGAGCAGTACTTC
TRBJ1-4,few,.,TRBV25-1,CASSERGEKLFF,TGTGCCAGCAGTGAAAGGGGTGAAAAACTGTTTTTT
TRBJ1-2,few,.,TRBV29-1,CSVSTGNYGYTF,TGCAGCGTTTCGACGGGAAACTATGGCTACACCTTC
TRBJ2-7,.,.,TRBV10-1,CASSESTRGLQTHYEQYF,TGCGCCAGCAGTGAGTCGACTCGGGGTCTCCAAACCCACTACGAGCAGTACTTC
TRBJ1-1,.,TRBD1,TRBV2,CATDRAMNTEAFF,TGTGCCACCGACAGGGCCATGAACACTGAAGCTTTCTTT
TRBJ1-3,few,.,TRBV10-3,CAISESGRAAGNTIYF,TGTGCCATCAGTGAGTCGGGCAGGGCAGCTGGAAACACCATATATTTT
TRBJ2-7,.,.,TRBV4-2,CASSQDGGGTYEQYF,TGTGCCAGCAGCCAAGACGGCGGCGGGACCTACGAGCAGTACTTC
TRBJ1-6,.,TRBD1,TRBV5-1,CASSSQGALGNSPLHF,TGCGCCAGCAGCTCACAGGGGGCGTTAGGTAATTCACCCCTCCACTTT
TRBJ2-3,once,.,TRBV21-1,CASSTRRGITDTQYF,TGTGCCAGCAGCACCCGACGGGGAATCACAGATACGCAGTATTTT
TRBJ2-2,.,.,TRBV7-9,CASSRNTGELFF,TGTGCCAGCAGTAGGAACACCGGGGAGCTGTTTTTT
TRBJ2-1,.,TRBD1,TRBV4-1,CASSQDLQGAYEQFF,TGCGCCAGCAGCCAAGACCTTCAGGGGGCATATGAGCAGTTCTTC
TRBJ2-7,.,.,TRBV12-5,CASGLDRDYEQYF,TGTGCTAGTGGTCTGGACAGAGACTACGAGCAGTACTTC
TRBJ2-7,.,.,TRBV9,CASSSRPGYSSYEQYF,TGTGCCAGCAGCTCAAGACCCGGGTACTCGTCTTACGAGCAGTACTTC
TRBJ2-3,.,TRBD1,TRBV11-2,CASSRTGGRDTQYF,TGTGCCAGCAGCCGGACAGGGGGCAGAGATACGCAGTATTTT
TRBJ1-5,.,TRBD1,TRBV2,CASRAGTGFGRPQHF,TGTGCCAGCAGAGCCGGGACAGGTTTTGGACGGCCCCAGCATTTT
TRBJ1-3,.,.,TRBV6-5,CASSTSDIPGNTIYF,TGTGCCAGCAGTACCTCCGACATCCCTGGAAACACCATATATTTT
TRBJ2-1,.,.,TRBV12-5,CASGLVGGEQFF,TGTGCTAGTGGTTTGGTAGGAGGTGAGCAGTTCTTC
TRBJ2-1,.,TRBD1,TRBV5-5,CASRTGTGSYNEQFF,TGTGCCAGCAGAACCGGGACAGGGTCCTACAATGAGCAGTTCTTC
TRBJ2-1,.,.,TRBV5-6,CASSFRWRENEQFF,TGTGCCAGCAGCTTCCGGTGGAGGGAGAATGAGCAGTTCTTC
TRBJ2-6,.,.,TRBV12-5,CASGLTLRRDTVSSGANVLTF,TGTGCTAGTGGTTTGACTCTCCGCCGGGACACCGTCAGCTCTGGGGCCAACGTCCTGACTTTC
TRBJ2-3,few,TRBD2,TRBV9,CASSPGTSGADTQYF,TGTGCCAGCAGCCCCGGGACTAGCGGGGCAGATACGCAGTATTTT
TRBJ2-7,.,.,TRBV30,CAWRMGGTDEQYF,TGTGCCTGGAGAATGGGCGGGACCGACGAGCAGTACTTC
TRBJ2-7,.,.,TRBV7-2,CASSFHGSRTYEQYF,TGTGCCAGCAGCTTCCACGGGAGTCGGACCTACGAGCAGTACTTC
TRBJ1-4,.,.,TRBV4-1,CASSQDLTGLTNEKLFF,TGCGCCAGCAGCCAAGACTTAACAGGGTTAACTAATGAAAAACTGTTTTTT
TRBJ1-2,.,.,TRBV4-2,CASSSDDFNYGYTF,TGTGCCAGCAGCAGTGATGACTTTAACTATGGCTACACCTTC
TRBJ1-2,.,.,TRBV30,CAWSEGGGGYTF,TGTGCCTGGAGTGAAGGGGGGGGTGGCTACACCTTC
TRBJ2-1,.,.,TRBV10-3,CAISGVRLAHNEQFF,TGTGCCATCAGTGGAGTTAGGCTAGCCCACAATGAGCAGTTCTTC
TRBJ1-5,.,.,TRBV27,CASSPPRTVGGGNQPQHF,TGTGCCAGCAGTCCACCCCGGACAGTTGGTGGGGGAAATCAGCCCCAGCATTTT
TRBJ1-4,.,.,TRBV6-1,CASRGGRNEKLFF,TGTGCCAGCAGAGGGGGTCGCAATGAAAAACTGTTTTTT
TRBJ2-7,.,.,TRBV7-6,CASSPDGNEQYF,TGTGCCAGCAGCCCAGATGGTAACGAGCAGTACTTC
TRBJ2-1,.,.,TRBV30,CAWSAGLLNNNEQFF,TGTGCCTGGAGTGCGGGACTCTTAAACAACAATGAGCAGTTCTTC
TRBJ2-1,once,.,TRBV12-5,CASGLVTAGAHNEQFF,TGTGCTAGTGGTTTGGTAACCGCAGGGGCCCACAATGAGCAGTTCTTC
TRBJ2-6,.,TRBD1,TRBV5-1,CASSTGDRVSGANVLTF,TGCGCCAGCAGCACGGGGGACAGGGTTTCTGGGGCCAACGTCCTGACTTTC
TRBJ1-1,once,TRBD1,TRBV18,CASSPPTGQVGAFF,TGTGCCAGCTCACCACCGACAGGGCAAGTCGGCGCTTTCTTT
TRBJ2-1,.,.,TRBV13,CASSHRVQSEGGEQFF,TGTGCCAGCAGCCACCGGGTCCAAAGCGAAGGAGGGGAGCAGTTCTTC
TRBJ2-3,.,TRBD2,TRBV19,CASSIGSGDSDTQYF,TGTGCCAGTAGTATTGGTAGCGGGGATTCAGATACGCAGTATTTT
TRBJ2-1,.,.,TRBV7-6,CASSLVAYGGNEQFF,TGTGCCAGCAGCTTAGTAGCGTATGGGGGGAATGAGCAGTTCTTC
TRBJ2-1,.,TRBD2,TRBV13,CASSPPLTSGLRRAYEQFF,TGTGCCAGCAGCCCTCCCCTGACTAGCGGGCTCCGCCGGGCCTATGAGCAGTTCTTC
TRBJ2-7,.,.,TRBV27,CASSIRLLGSAGLSYEQYF,TGTGCCAGCAGTATACGGCTTTTGGGGTCGGCGGGCCTCTCCTACGAGCAGTACTTC
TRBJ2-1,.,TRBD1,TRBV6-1,CASSESPGQGGNEQFF,TGTGCCAGCAGTGAAAGCCCCGGACAGGGGGGAAATGAGCAGTTCTTC